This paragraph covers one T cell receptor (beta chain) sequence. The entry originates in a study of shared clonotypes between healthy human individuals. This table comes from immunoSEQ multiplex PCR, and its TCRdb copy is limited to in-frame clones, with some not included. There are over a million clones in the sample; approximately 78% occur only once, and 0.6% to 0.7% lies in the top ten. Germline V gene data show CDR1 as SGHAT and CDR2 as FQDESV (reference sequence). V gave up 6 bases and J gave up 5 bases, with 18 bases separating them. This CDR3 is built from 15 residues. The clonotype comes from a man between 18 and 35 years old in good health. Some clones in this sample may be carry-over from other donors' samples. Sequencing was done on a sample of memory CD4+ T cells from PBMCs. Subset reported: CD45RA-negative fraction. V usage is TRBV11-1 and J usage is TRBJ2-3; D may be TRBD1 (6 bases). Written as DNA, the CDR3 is TGTGCCAGCAGTCACGGCCAGGGGCGGAGAGATACGCAGTATTTT. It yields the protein CASSHGQGRRDTQYF.